Below are 16 T cell receptor beta chains sequenced from a single sample in a study of human T cells and chemical hapten exposure. Time point given: pre-sensitization, week 0. Treatment specified: therapeutic diphenylcyclopropenone sensitization with weekly scalp DPC. MiXCR, run by TCRdb on the RACE reads, gives a single entry per CDR3 protein. The table has roughly 380,000 distinct CDR3 sequences, approximately 5.1% seen once. The sequencing here drew on whole blood, taken in connection with sensitization to the hapten diphenylcyclopropenone (DPC). Receptors originate from a woman in her forties or fifties with alopecia areata. Some clones in this sample may be carry-over from other donors' samples.

The chain recombines TRBV20-1 with TRBJ2-1; 11 nucleotides line up with TRBD2. Germline-derived CDR1 and CDR2 are DFQATT and SNEGSKA (reference sequence). CDR3 size: 16 residues. Unmatched junction bases numbered 8, after V lost 0 bases and J lost 7 bases. CDR3 protein: CSARDYSGRVRNEQFF. The CDR3 bases are TGCAGTGCTAGAGATTATAGCGGGAGGGTGAGAAATGAGCAGTTCTTC.

V gene TRBV7-9 combines with J gene TRBJ2-7, with D possibly being TRBD2 (6 bases). The V end was cut by 4 bases, the J end by 0 bases, with 13 bases between. CDR3 length equals 15 residues. Germline V gives CDR1 SEHNR, CDR2 FQNEAQ (reference sequence). CDR3 sequence: CASSSTSYASYEQYF. Here the CDR3 DNA reads TGTGCCAGCAGCTCAACTAGCTACGCCTCCTACGAGCAGTACTTC.

The J gene is TRBJ2-3, the V gene TRBV4-2; 8 nucleotides line up with TRBD2. Germline-derived CDR1 and CDR2 are LGHNA and YNFKEQ. V shed 2 bases and J 2 bases; nucleotides not matched to a gene: 6. The CDR3 covers 16 residues. DNA for the CDR3: TGTGCCAGCAGCCAAATAGCGGGGAAACTCACAGATACGCAGTATTTT. It codes for CASSQIAGKLTDTQYF.

The sample holds many counts of this clonotype. The V and J genes are TRBV6-6 and TRBJ2-1; D might be TRBD2 (5 bases). CDR1 and CDR2 (germline): MNHNY, SVGAGI (reference sequence). The CDR3 totals 13 residues. Trimming pared 5 bases from V and 4 bases from J, leaving 9 bases between. As DNA, the CDR3 is TGTGCCAGCAGTGAACTAGTTTACAATGAGCAGTTCTTC. Its translation: CASSELVYNEQFF.

This chain uses TRBV6-5 with TRBJ1-5; D not resolved. The V end was cut by 11 bases, the J end by 1 base, with 9 bases between. Germline V gene sequence: CDR1 MNHEY, CDR2 SVGAGI. The CDR3 totals 12 residues. The CDR3 sequence: CAAGMSNQPQHF. Written as DNA, the CDR3 is TGTGCCGCGGGGATGAGCAATCAGCCCCAGCATTTT.

This clonotype was picked up many times. The gene calls are TRBV12-3 or TRBV12-4 and TRBJ2-2; TRBD1 is a possible D gene (5 bases). The CDR3 sequence is 15 residues long. V dropped 5 bases and J dropped 3 bases, with 13 bases sitting between them. CDR3 DNA: TGTGCCAGCAGTGTCCAGGGTTCCTACACCGGGGAGCTGTTTTTT. This gives the protein CASSVQGSYTGELFF.

In this sample, this clonotype turned up many times. The V gene is TRBV5-5, the J gene TRBJ2-2; 10 bases fit TRBD2. The V and J ends lost 4 bases and 2 bases, in that order; junction bases with no gene match: 2. Germline-derived CDR1 and CDR2 are SGHKS and YYEKEE (reference sequence). This CDR3 is built from 15 residues. CDR3 region: CASSQRGGNTGELFF. The DNA for the CDR3 is TGTGCCAGCAGCCAGCGGGGGGGCAACACCGGGGAGCTGTTTTTT.

This clonotype was seen ten or more times. The chain has TRBV29-1 and TRBJ1-1, with unresolved D. CDR3 length: 10 amino acids. V lost 5 bases to trimming and J lost 4 bases, with 5 bases between them. Germline V lookup: CDR1 SQVTM, CDR2 ANQGSEA. The CDR3 protein is CSVIGTEAFF. As DNA, the CDR3 is TGCAGCGTTATCGGCACTGAAGCTTTCTTT.

There are many counts of this clonotype. V gene TRBV12-3 or TRBV12-4 combines with J gene TRBJ1-1; D call uncertain. V dropped 3 bases and J dropped 5 bases, with 10 bases sitting between them. The CDR3 spans 13 residues. The CDR3 spells CASSFRYGTEAFF. The CDR3 bases are TGTGCCAGCAGTTTTAGGTACGGGACTGAAGCTTTCTTT.

This chain connects TRBV5-1 to TRBJ2-5, with 10 positions matching TRBD2. The CDR3 extends over 15 amino acids. Per the germline V gene, CDR1 is SGHRS and CDR2 is YFSETQ. Trimming cost V 4 bases and J 5 bases; bases outside gene matches: 8. The CDR3 DNA follows: TGCGCCAGCAGCCAATCTAGCGGGAGAGGGGAGACCCAGTACTTC. Its protein product is CASSQSSGRGETQYF.

This clonotype was seen ten or more times. This chain joins TRBV10-3 and TRBJ2-1; D is ambiguous. In germline, CDR1 is ENHRY, CDR2 SYGVKD. V lost 2 bases to trimming and J lost 4 bases, with 6 bases between them. The CDR3 contains 13 residues. This CDR3 reads CAISEELYNEQFF. The CDR3 DNA reads as TGTGCCATCAGTGAGGAGCTATACAATGAGCAGTTCTTC.

Only a few counts were recorded for this clonotype. One base away lies a much larger clone, so this may be a sequencing read error. V usage is TRBV25-1 and J usage is TRBJ1-2; D remains ambiguous. Trimming shortened V by 3 bases and J by 5 bases, and 4 bases separated the two germline ends. Germline values: CDR1 MGHDK, CDR2 SYGVNS. This CDR3 comprises 11 residues. CDR3: CASSDTYGYTF. CDR3 nucleotide sequence: TGTGCCAGCAGTGACACATATGGCTACACCTTC.

The table lists this clonotype with many counts. The V gene is TRBV20-1, the J gene TRBJ2-7, with 8 nucleotides matching TRBD1. Germline CDR1 reads DFQATT; CDR2 reads SNEGSKA (reference sequence). V was clipped by 0 bases and J by 5 bases; unmatched bases: 9. The CDR3 covers 15 residues. The CDR3 DNA sequence: TGCAGTGCTAGAGATCCAGCACAGGGGGTCCACGAGCAGTACTTC. It translates to CSARDPAQGVHEQYF.

The chain recombines TRBV20-1 with TRBJ1-1; a weak D match, TRBD1 (5 bases). The CDR3 extends over 12 amino acids. CDR1 and CDR2 from the germline V gene are DFQATT and SNEGSKA (reference sequence). V was pared by 6 bases and J by 3 bases, with 11 bases between. This chain's CDR3 is CSAPSGHTEAFF. The CDR3 DNA follows: TGCAGTGCCCCCTCAGGGCACACTGAAGCTTTCTTT.

This clonotype has ten or more counts. This chain links TRBV2 with TRBJ2-3; maybe TRBD1 (5 bases). The CDR3 covers 13 residues. V lost 6 bases, J lost 5 bases, and 12 bases lay in between. Per the germline V gene, CDR1 is SNHLY and CDR2 is FYNNEI. Written as DNA, the CDR3 is TGTGCCAGCAGCTTAATTCAGGGAGATACGCAGTATTTT. Its translation is CASSLIQGDTQYF.

This clonotype was counted only a few times. The J gene is TRBJ2-2, the V gene TRBV27; 11 bases line up with TRBD2. The germline V gene encodes CDR1 MNHEY and CDR2 SMNVEV (reference sequence). Germline trimming cut 7 bases from V and 3 bases from J; bases unmatched to any gene: 4. CDR3 length: 15 amino acids. The DNA of the CDR3 is TGTGCCAGCAAAGGACTAGCGGGTTACACCGGGGAGCTGTTTTTT. Its protein product is CASKGLAGYTGELFF.